Listed below are T cell receptor beta chains from one sample, sequenced in a study of T cell repertoires in cytomegalovirus infection. Their antigens are not known. MiXCR, applied by TCRdb to the reads, yields one record per CDR3 protein. The sample holds about 340,000 distinct CDR3 sequences, under 35% seen once. This specimen consisted of cultured PBMCs, obtained from culture after CMV antigen stimulation. Receptors originate from a human donor in good health (CMV status not recorded). Some clones in this sample may be carry-over from other donors' samples. Both conserved end residues are part of each CDR3. D genes are given only for firm matches. A clone size is listed for some rows: how often the clone was seen (once, few, many), or a class if it is expanded.

NA,TRBJ1-3,TRBV7-9,NA,TGTGCCAGCAGCGTACCGGGACGCAGCTCTGGAAACACCATATATTTT,CASSVPGRSSGNTIYF
NA,TRBJ2-3,TRBV11-3,NA,TGTGCCAGCAGCCCCTCTAGGGACACAGATACGCAGTATTTT,CASSPSRDTDTQYF
NA,TRBJ1-2,TRBV18,NA,TGTGCCAGCGGGCCAAGGGGGGAAGATGGCTACACCTTC,CASGPRGEDGYTF
TRBD2,TRBJ2-1,TRBV5-4,NA,TGTGCCGGCGGCTACGGGGGGGCCAACAATGAGCAGTTCTTC,CAGGYGGANNEQFF
TRBD1,TRBJ1-6,TRBV15,few,TGTGCCACCAGCAGAGGACAGGGGGTATCACCCCTCCACTTT,CATSRGQGVSPLHF
NA,TRBJ1-2,TRBV7-2,many,TGTGCCAGCAGGGACCAGGACAGCGCTTATGGCTACACCTTC,CASRDQDSAYGYTF
NA,TRBJ1-6,TRBV10-3,once,TGTGCCATCGGGACTCTTTCCGACTCACCCCTCCACTTT,CAIGTLSDSPLHF
TRBD1,TRBJ1-2,TRBV7-8,NA,TGTGCCAGCAGCCGAAATAACAGGGGCACCTATGGCTACACCTTC,CASSRNNRGTYGYTF
NA,TRBJ2-7,TRBV20-1,NA,TGCGGAACTCCCACTAGCCGTTATGAGGAGCAGTACTTC,CGTPTSRYEEQYF
NA,TRBJ1-1,TRBV12-3/TRBV12-4,NA,TGTGCCAGCAGTTTCAAGGCAGGGGCTACTGAAGCTTTCTTT,CASSFKAGATEAFF
TRBD1,TRBJ1-4,TRBV28,medium-sized,TGTGCCAGCAGCCCGCCGACAGGGACTAATGAAAAACTGTTTTTT,CASSPPTGTNEKLFF
NA,TRBJ1-2,TRBV20-1,many,TGCAGTGCTTGGACGGATAACTATGGCTACACCTTC,CSAWTDNYGYTF
NA,TRBJ2-3,TRBV27,NA,TGTGCCAGCAGCTACGAGAGCACAGATACGCAGTATTTT,CASSYESTDTQYF
TRBD2,TRBJ2-3,TRBV11-2,many,TGTGCCAGCAGCTTTAGCGGGGGGACAAATACGCAGTATTTT,CASSFSGGTNTQYF
NA,TRBJ2-2,TRBV11-2,NA,TGTGCCAGCAGCATACGATATGGGCCCGGGGAGCTGTTTTTT,CASSIRYGPGELFF
NA,TRBJ2-6,TRBV12-3/TRBV12-4,few,TGTGCCAGCAGTCCGGGTCTTCCGACCAACGTCCTGACTTTC,CASSPGLPTNVLTF
TRBD2,TRBJ2-3,TRBV28,NA,TGTGCCATCGGGGGGGCAGTGGGTACAGATACGCAGTATTTT,CAIGGAVGTDTQYF
NA,TRBJ2-5,TRBV28,NA,TGTGCCAGCAGTACGCCTCAGGGGACCCAAACCCTCCAAGAGACCCAGTACTTC,CASSTPQGTQTLQETQYF
NA,TRBJ1-2,TRBV28,many,TGTGCCAGCAGTTTAGTTGGTATCGGGCAGGGTGACGGCTACACCTTC,CASSLVGIGQGDGYTF
NA,TRBJ1-1,TRBV25-1,few,TGTGCCAGCTCCTCCGACAGGCTCGTCGCTGAAGCTTTCTTT,CASSSDRLVAEAFF
NA,TRBJ2-1,TRBV11-2,NA,TGTGCCAGCAGCGCGGACAGAAGATACAATGAGCAGTTCTTC,CASSADRRYNEQFF
NA,TRBJ1-5,TRBV10-3,few,TGTGCCATCAGTGAGTCGGGGGCGCCCAATCAGCCCCAGCATTTT,CAISESGAPNQPQHF